This TCR beta chain was found in a study of blood T cell repertoires in COVID-19. For the study at large: Both acute and convalescent COVID-19 samples were obtained from the United States, Italy and Spain. PBMCs, B-cell-depleted T cells, or T cells provided the cDNA or gDNA that made up the material.

Methods used by the authors: Amplifying reference gene primers gave estimates of nucleated cell counts. Data came from immunoSEQ multiplex PCR; TCRdb stores just in-frame clones and leaves some out. The D gene and trimming were derived from the DNA, and the V and J assignments and clone size from that table. This table holds 200,000 to 250,000 clones, 75% to 90% found once. The CDR3 runs to 14 residues. J lost 6 bases, V lost 7 bases, and 8 bases had no gene match. In germline, CDR1 is SGHRS, CDR2 YFSETQ. This chain connects TRBV5-1 to TRBJ2-1; TRBD2 aligns across 9 bases. The clonotype comes from a man aged 25-45 years who had recovered from COVID-19. Material: peripheral blood. CDR3 region: CASSELAGPNEQFF. Written as DNA, the CDR3 is TGCGCCAGCTCGGAGCTAGCGGGGCCCAATGAGCAGTTCTTC.